This T cell receptor beta chain was documented in a study of blood T cell repertoires in COVID-19. In the study overall: Samples representing acute and convalescent COVID-19 were sourced from the United States, Italy and Spain. PBMCs, B-cell-depleted T cells, or T cells were the source of the cDNA or gDNA that made up the material.

The CDR3 extends over 12 amino acids. V lost 9 bases and J 7 bases, leaving 12 bases between the germline ends. Germline CDR1 and CDR2: SNHLY and FYNNEI. Original methodology: Amplified reference gene primers provided the basis for estimating nucleated cell counts. Repertoires were generated with immunoSEQ multiplex PCR, while TCRdb's copy carries only in-frame clones and drops some. That table is the source of V, J and clone size, and D and trimming were worked out from the DNA. Of 150,000 to 200,000 clones in the sample, under 90% were seen once. The sample taken for sequencing was peripheral blood. This chain links TRBV2 with TRBJ1-4; tentatively, D is TRBD1 (6 bases). This TCR was recovered from a man aged 35-49 years with acute or convalescent COVID-19. CDR3 protein: CASTGSGEKLFF. The DNA of the CDR3 is TGTGCCAGTACAGGGAGTGGTGAAAAACTGTTTTTT. Supplemented by reference TRBV2 and TRBJ1-4, the full variable domain reads EPEVTQTPSHQVTQMGQEVILRCVPISNHLYFYWYRQILGQKVEFLVSFYNNEISEKSEIFDDQFSVERPDGSNFTLKIRSTKLEDSAMYFCASTGSGEKLFFGSGTQLSVL.